This TCR beta chain was found in a study of a mutant IDH1 vaccine in newly diagnosed glioma (TCRdb year 2021). Some background on the complete study: Vaccination began 4-6 weeks after radiotherapy alone, or alongside temozolomide cycles in the chemotherapy-containing groups. Peripheral blood was collected at six visits: V03 (baseline), V05, V07, V10, V12 and V13. Prior to enrollment, patients had been given standard therapy consisting of radiotherapy alone, temozolomide alone, or radiochemotherapy with temozolomide, with the combination given to most patients. The week-35 safety follow-up took place at visit V12, and the week-47 end of study took place at visit V13. Longitudinal TCRB deep sequencing was done for 25 to 30 treated patients, wherever samples were available for exploratory analyses. The roughly 30 treated patients were approximately 62% male and 37.5% female, with a mean age of roughly 42 years.

Interpreted using the paper, the time point label stands for: week 47, end of study. Each vaccine dose, consisting of 300 ug of a 20-mer mutant IDH1 peptide in Montanide, was administered subcutaneously with topical imiquimod. Across visits V03 through V10, patients got a total of eight vaccinations, given in weeks 1, 3, 5, 7, 11, 15, 19 and 23. Newly diagnosed WHO grade 3 or 4 IDH1-mutant astrocytomas showing loss of nuclear ATRX were present in the donors. The samples were drawn from NOA16, a multicentre, single-arm, open-label phase I trial in Germany that tested a mutant IDH1 peptide vaccine in humans for the first time. The DNeasy Blood and Tissue Kit was used to extract genomic DNA from EDTA blood for TCRB sequencing. Concerning this clone: What this receptor recognizes is not known. No per-base quality is available; no much larger clone lies one base away.

At the junction V is shortened by 4 bases and J by 4 bases; bases outside the gene matches: 4. The CDR3 measures 16 amino acids from cysteine to phenylalanine. Just the 48-base CDR3 DNA is kept, in frame starting at base 1. Per the germline V gene (reference sequence), SGHNT is the CDR1 and YYREEE is the CDR2. Study-level results and caveats: PBMC samples for TCRB deep sequencing were selected based on availability. Immune responses induced by the vaccine were seen in approximately 93% of patients across multiple MHC alleles. Pseudoprogression seemed to be unrelated to changes in the top peripheral T cell clonotypes found by TCRB sequencing. According to the authors, sample limitations meant that analyses of patient blood samples could not be reproduced.

The library was made by the immunoSEQ multiplex PCR assay. The hsTCRB Kit was used according to the manufacturer's protocol to amplify rearranged TCR beta chain sequences. An Illumina MiSeq was used to sequence the TCRB libraries. As for the original processing: Demultiplexing, trimming and gene mapping were performed with the kit vendor's proprietary platform. TCRdb's version of the immuneACCESS table is confined to in-frame rearrangements and falls short of the full clone set. An unresolved V gene accounts for under half of the shortfall where checked; the remainder is of unknown origin. The V and J calls and clone size are taken from that table; D and trimming were inferred from the DNA. The sample table lists 60,000 to 65,000 clones, roughly 87% of them with a count of one. The ten largest clones take up roughly 4% of the sample.

The V and J genes are TRBV5-4 and TRBJ2-3; the central 15 bases match TRBD2. The specimen was PBMCs, collected from a glioma patient whose treatment included an IDH1 peptide vaccine. The sequence was obtained from a man aged 25 to 40 with glioma. The CDR3 reads CASSHRTSGGADTQYF. DNA sequence: TGTGCCAGCAGCCATCGGACTAGCGGGGGGGCAGATACGCAGTATTTT.